One sample yielded the 32 T cell receptor beta chains listed below, sequenced in a study of cytomegalovirus exposure and HLA in healthy donors (dated by TCRdb to the late 2010s). The library was prepared using the immunoSEQ multiplex PCR assay. For the multiplex PCR, a mixture combining 60 forward primers for TCR Vbeta segments and 13 reverse primers for TCR Jbeta segments was used. The clones in this table, taken by TCRdb from immuneACCESS, are in-frame only. Not every clone is retained; where verified, under half of the shortfall comes from an unresolved V gene, and the cause of the rest is unknown. Across this sample there are around 89,000 clones, with roughly 80% seen only once. 1% to 1.5% of the sample comes from the top ten. Sequenced input: PBMCs. The source is a girl aged 2 to 9 in good health and CMV-seropositive.

The rearrangement links TRBV18 to TRBJ2-7; 7 bases are a match to TRBD1. The CDR3 consists of 13 residues. Looked up from germline, CDR1 is KGHSH and CDR2 is LQKENI. V shed 6 bases, J shed 2 bases, and the junction held 4 bases outside the gene matches. This chain's CDR3 is CASSPTGAYEQYF. The DNA for the CDR3 is TGTGCCAGCTCTCCTACAGGGGCCTACGAGCAGTACTTC.

This chain links TRBV11-2 with TRBJ1-2, with a possible D match to TRBD1 (5 bases). CDR3 length: 14 amino acids. V gave up 5 bases and J gave up 3 bases, with 13 bases separating them. Germline V gene lookup returns CDR1 SGHAT and CDR2 FQNNGV. The CDR3 sequence: CASSPSDRHYGYTF. CDR3 bases: TGTGCCAGCAGCCCCTCTGACAGACACTATGGCTACACCTTC.

Concerning this clone itself: Other DNA sequences from this sample encode an identical CDR3 as well. The rearrangement uses TRBV29-1 and TRBJ1-5, with a weak D call TRBD1 (5 bases). The CDR3 length is 12 residues. V lost 4 bases and J lost 5, with 9 bases in between. Germline CDR1 and CDR2: SQVTM and ANQGSEA. The CDR3 loop reads CSVVSGDQPQHF. CDR3 in DNA: TGCAGCGTTGTTTCGGGGGATCAGCCCCAGCATTTT.

The chain carries TRBV6-5 and TRBJ1-5; D may be TRBD1 (6 bases). Germline V gene data show CDR1 as MNHEY and CDR2 as SVGAGI. This CDR3 is 15 amino acids long. V was pared by 7 bases and J by 0 bases, with 13 bases between. The CDR3 loop is CASKPQGFSNQPQHF. Written as DNA, the CDR3 is TGTGCCAGCAAACCTCAGGGGTTTAGCAATCAGCCCCAGCATTTT.

The gene calls are TRBV6-5 and TRBJ2-7, with 8 nucleotides matching TRBD1. The CDR3 runs 13 residues. CDR1 MNHEY and CDR2 SVGAGI come from the germline V gene. Trimming cost V 4 bases and J 6 bases; bases outside gene matches: 5. CDR3 nucleotides: TGTGCCAGCAGTTGGGGACAGGTGGGCGAGCAGTACTTC. This sequence encodes CASSWGQVGEQYF.

A single count supports this clone. This chain joins TRBV28 and TRBJ1-1; the D is unclear. With 5 bases removed from V and 5 bases from J, the gap between germline ends came to 12 bases. This CDR3 contains 13 residues. The germline V gene encodes CDR1 MDHEN and CDR2 SYDVKM. DNA of the CDR3: TGTGCCAGCAGTGAGATCGGCAGGACTGAAGCTTTCTTT. Its protein product is CASSEIGRTEAFF.

This sequence joins TRBV6-1 and TRBJ2-7, with 8 bases that match TRBD1. The CDR3 consists of 14 residues. The germline CDR1 and CDR2 sequences are MNHNS and SASEGT. Trimming cost V 6 bases and J 2 bases; bases outside gene matches: 6. In nucleotides, the CDR3 is TGTGCCAGCAGACGGACAGGGAGCGCCTACGAGCAGTACTTC. This sequence encodes CASRRTGSAYEQYF.

The chain uses TRBV19 and TRBJ2-5; 11 bases line up with TRBD2. The ends lost 2 bases at V and 0 bases at J; junction bases unmatched: 5. The CDR3 contains 17 residues. CDR1 is LNHDA and CDR2 is SQIVND in the germline V gene (reference sequence). CDR3 in DNA: TGTGCCAGTAGTATAAGGCTAGCGGGAGGACACCAAGAGACCCAGTACTTC. It specifies CASSIRLAGGHQETQYF.

CDR3 sequence reads: CEGGLAGTGELFF. CDR3 nucleotides: TGTGAGGGTGGACTAGCGGGCACCGGGGAGCTGTTTTTT. The gene calls are TRBV10-3 and TRBJ2-2, with 11 bases lining up with TRBD2. CDR3 length: 13 residues. The germline V gene has CDR1 ENHRY and CDR2 SYGVKD.

The count of this clone is one. The chain recombines TRBV11-3 with TRBJ2-1; 8 positions match TRBD2. Germline lookup yields CDR1 SGHNT and CDR2 YENEEA. V was pared by 0 bases and J by 8 bases, with 9 bases of the junction left unmatched. The CDR3 length is 16 residues. CDR3 nucleotide sequence: TGTGCCAGCAGCTTAGATGTTGGGACTAGAACCGATGAGCAGTTCTTC. It translates to CASSLDVGTRTDEQFF.

The rearrangement links TRBV5-1 to TRBJ1-4; D not certain. CDR1 and CDR2 (germline): SGHRS, YFSETQ. CDR3 size: 13 residues. Trimming took off 4 bases at V and 5 bases at J, with 9 bases between the two ends. CDR3 coding DNA: TGCGCCAGCAGCCTCTTGCGAAATGAAAAACTGTTTTTT. Protein product: CASSLLRNEKLFF.

This clone was seen a single time. The gene calls are TRBV7-2 and TRBJ2-1; D unclear. CDR1 is SGHTA and CDR2 is FQGNSA in the germline V gene. The CDR3 consists of 11 residues. The V end was cut by 6 bases, the J end by 6 bases, with 6 bases between. CDR3 in DNA: TGTGCCAGCAGTACTCGCAATGAGCAGTTCTTC. It specifies CASSTRNEQFF. Looking up the rest from reference TRBV7-2 and TRBJ2-1 gives the full variable domain: GAGVSQSPSNKVTEKGKDVELRCDPISGHTALYWYRQSLGQGLEFLIYFQGNSAPDKSGLPSDRFSAERTGGSVSTLTIQRTQQEDSAVYLCASSTRNEQFFGPGTRLTVL.

V is TRBV7-9 and J is TRBJ2-5; maybe TRBD1 (5 bases). CDR1 is SEHNR, CDR2 FQNEAQ, per germline (reference sequence). Trimming stripped 6 bases from V and 5 bases from J, with 19 bases between. CDR3 length: 15 residues. The CDR3 region is CASRGDVGDLETQYF. CDR3 DNA: TGTGCCAGCAGAGGGGATGTAGGGGATCTGGAGACCCAGTACTTC.

The chain has TRBV5-6 and TRBJ2-3; 7 nucleotides align to TRBD1. The CDR3 spans 14 residues. Germline V lookup: CDR1 SGHDT, CDR2 YYEEEE. V lost 1 base to trimming and J lost 4 bases; unmatched junction nucleotides: 3. CDR3: CASSLLDRPDTQYF. Written as DNA, the CDR3 is TGTGCCAGCAGCTTGTTGGACAGGCCAGATACGCAGTATTTT.

V usage is TRBV28 and J usage is TRBJ1-1; 7 nucleotides align to TRBD1. The germline CDR1 and CDR2 sequences are MDHEN and SYDVKM. The CDR3 is 14 amino acids. Trimming at V came to 6 bases and at J to 1 base, leaving 5 bases not matched to a gene. CDR3 sequence: CASSFGTANTEAFF. The CDR3 DNA reads TGTGCCAGCAGCTTCGGGACAGCGAACACTGAAGCTTTCTTT.

Concerning this clone: The same CDR3 arises from other DNA sequences in this sample as well. The chain uses TRBV2 and TRBJ1-1; possible D gene TRBD1, 6 bases. Germline CDR1 reads SNHLY; CDR2 reads FYNNEI. Trimming left V 2 bases short and J 0 bases short, with 10 bases between. This CDR3 comprises 15 residues. DNA for the CDR3: TGTGCCAGCAGTGAACCCACAGGGCTGAACACTGAAGCTTTCTTT. Protein: CASSEPTGLNTEAFF.

This clone occurred once. The chain employs TRBV11-3 and TRBJ2-7; maybe TRBD2 (5 bases). Germline loops: CDR1 SGHNT, CDR2 YENEEA. Trimming took 1 base from V and 2 from J, leaving 9 bases between them. The CDR3 is made up of 14 amino acids. CDR3 protein: CASSLAGKPYEQYF. CDR3 sequence (DNA): TGTGCCAGCAGCTTAGCCGGGAAGCCCTACGAGCAGTACTTC.

The genes are TRBV30 and TRBJ1-1, with D unclear. The germline V and J ends were trimmed by 0 bases and 4 bases, with 9 bases remaining between them. There are 13 residues in the CDR3. Germline CDR1 is GTSNPN and CDR2 is SVGIG (reference sequence). The CDR3 coding sequence is TGTGCCTGGAGTGTACTCTGGGCCACTGAAGCTTTCTTT. This sequence encodes CAWSVLWATEAFF.

The gene calls are TRBV13 and TRBJ2-7; D gene uncertain. Germline assignment: CDR1 PRHDT and CDR2 FYEKMQ (reference sequence). This CDR3 is 13 amino acids long. Trimming took off 2 bases at V and 2 bases at J, with 7 bases between the two ends. In nucleotides, the CDR3 is TGTGCCAGCAGCTTAACAGAAACCTACGAGCAGTACTTC. It translates to CASSLTETYEQYF.

CDR3 coding DNA: TGTGCCTGGATTAGGCGGGCCGACACTGAAGCTTTCTTT. It is translated as CAWIRRADTEAFF. The chain has TRBV30 and TRBJ1-1; D ambiguous. The CDR3 is 13 amino acids. Trimming stripped 4 bases from V and 3 bases from J, with 12 bases between. CDR1 is GTSNPN, CDR2 SVGIG, per germline (reference sequence).

This clone was observed a single time. The rearrangement uses TRBV7-8 and TRBJ2-7; 7 positions agree with TRBD1. Per germline, CDR1 SGHVS and CDR2 FQNEAQ. The CDR3 covers 14 residues. J gave up 7 bases and V 5 bases, and 11 bases lay outside the gene matches. The CDR3 is CASSPRQGLREQYF. The CDR3 nucleotides are TGTGCCAGCAGCCCCCGACAGGGTCTTAGAGAGCAGTACTTC.

The CDR3 nucleotides are TGTGCCAGCAGTCGCGGATCCGAGCAGTTCTTC. Translated, it gives CASSRGSEQFF. The chain is built from TRBV28 and TRBJ2-1, with unresolved D. CDR1 and CDR2 from the germline V gene are MDHEN and SYDVKM. The CDR3 consists of 11 residues. Trimming pared 5 bases from V and 10 bases from J, leaving 9 bases between.

The gene calls are TRBV30 and TRBJ2-7; D possibly corresponds to TRBD1 (5 bases). Germline V gene lookup returns CDR1 GTSNPN and CDR2 SVGIG (reference sequence). V was cut by 8 bases and J by 0 bases, with 11 bases left in between. The CDR3 spans 12 residues. The CDR3 loop reads CALGAGSYEQYF. For the CDR3, the DNA is TGTGCCCTAGGGGCAGGCTCCTACGAGCAGTACTTC.

The gene calls are TRBV10-3 and TRBJ1-5, with TRBD1 matching over 7 bases. The germline V gene encodes CDR1 ENHRY and CDR2 SYGVKD. V lost 8 bases to trimming and J lost 3 bases; unmatched junction nucleotides: 4. This CDR3 is built from 13 residues. This chain's CDR3 is CAIAGQSNQPQHF. DNA for the CDR3: TGTGCCATCGCGGGACAGTCCAATCAGCCCCAGCATTTT.

This clone was seen only once. The rearrangement uses TRBV30 and TRBJ2-3; 7 nucleotides match TRBD1. V lost 0 bases to trimming and J lost 4 bases; unmatched junction nucleotides: 4. This CDR3 region has 14 residues. Germline CDR1 is GTSNPN and CDR2 is SVGIG (reference sequence). The CDR3, as DNA: TGTGCCTGGAGTGTACGGCAGGGGGCAGATACGCAGTATTTT. Translating gives CAWSVRQGADTQYF. Full variable domain (missing parts from reference TRBV30 and TRBJ2-3): SQTIHQWPATLVQPVGSPLSLECTVEGTSNPNLYWYRQAAGRGLQLLFYSVGIGQISSEVPQNLSASRPQDRQFILSSKKLLLSDSGFYLCAWSVRQGADTQYFGPGTRLTVL.

The CDR3 DNA follows: TGTGCCAGCAGCTTGATCCGGGAGCAGTTCTTC. Its translation: CASSLIREQFF. The V and J genes are TRBV5-6 and TRBJ2-1; D call uncertain. Germline CDR1 reads SGHDT; CDR2 reads YYEEEE. Trimming removed 1 base from V and 10 bases from J, with 6 bases in between. The CDR3 spans 11 residues.

This clone appeared once. V and J are TRBV6-1 and TRBJ2-7, with D possibly being TRBD2 (6 bases). Trimming stripped 6 bases from V and 6 bases from J, with 18 bases between. This CDR3 contains 14 residues. Per the germline V gene, CDR1 is MNHNS and CDR2 is SASEGT. In DNA, the CDR3 is TGTGCCAGCAGCGTGACGGGCGGGGATGGCGAGCAGTACTTC. The encoded protein is CASSVTGGDGEQYF.

This clone came up once. The chain uses TRBV27 and TRBJ2-5; D unclear. Germline CDR1 is MNHEY and CDR2 is SMNVEV (reference sequence). The CDR3 has 13 amino acids. Trimming removed 6 bases at V and 5 bases at J, with 13 bases between. The DNA for the CDR3 is TGTGCCAGCAGCCGACAATTTTGGGAGACCCAGTACTTC. Its protein is CASSRQFWETQYF.

This clone was detected once. The V gene is TRBV28, the J gene TRBJ2-3, with TRBD1 matching over 7 bases. CDR1 and CDR2 from the germline V gene are MDHEN and SYDVKM. CDR3 length: 12 residues. The junction had 3 bases not matched to a gene; V was cut back by 8 bases and J by 4 bases. The CDR3 DNA reads as TGTGCCAGCGTGACAGGGTCAGATACGCAGTATTTT. It is translated as CASVTGSDTQYF.

The chain has TRBV30 and TRBJ2-2; weak D call: TRBD1 (5 bases). The CDR3 runs 11 residues. Germline CDR1 and CDR2: GTSNPN and SVGIG (reference sequence). The V end lost 4 bases, the J end lost 7 bases, and 7 bases lay between the germline ends. The CDR3 here is CAWKGFGELFF. The CDR3 bases are TGTGCCTGGAAGGGGTTCGGGGAGCTGTTTTTT. Complete variable domain (other parts from reference TRBV30 and TRBJ2-2): SQTIHQWPATLVQPVGSPLSLECTVEGTSNPNLYWYRQAAGRGLQLLFYSVGIGQISSEVPQNLSASRPQDRQFILSSKKLLLSDSGFYLCAWKGFGELFFGEGSRLTVL.

This rearrangement joins TRBV29-1 to TRBJ2-1, with D hard to call. The CDR3 sequence is 10 residues long. Deletions cut 5 bases from V and 9 bases from J, with 8 bases between. Germline lookup yields CDR1 SQVTM and CDR2 ANQGSEA. The CDR3 DNA follows: TGCAGCGTTCTAGAGGTTGAGCAGTTCTTC. Its protein is CSVLEVEQFF.

V and J are TRBV5-6 and TRBJ2-7; D gene uncertain. V lost 0 bases, J lost 5 bases, and 12 bases lay in between. The CDR3 loop spans 14 amino acids. Germline CDR1 and CDR2: SGHDT and YYEEEE. The CDR3 sequence: CASSLGVVRDEQYF. CDR3 sequence (DNA): TGTGCCAGCAGCTTGGGCGTTGTTCGCGACGAGCAGTACTTC.